This TCR beta chain was sequenced for a study of blood T cell repertoires in COVID-19. Turning to the study itself: Some COVID-19 samples were acute and others convalescent; all came from the United States, Italy and Spain. The analysed material was cDNA or gDNA that came from T cells, B-cell-depleted T cells, or PBMCs.

In the source study's methods: Reference gene primer amplification gave estimated nucleated cell counts. TCRdb's table, derived via immunoSEQ multiplex PCR, lists solely in-frame clones and lacks some. V, J and clone size reflect that table, while D and trimming were determined from the DNA. The table shows around 60,000 clones, with about four fifths occurring only once. Looked up from germline, CDR1 is MNHEY and CDR2 is SMNVEV (reference sequence). The CDR3 extends over 13 amino acids. The V gene lost 4 bases and the J gene lost 7 bases, with 13 bases spanning the gap. The material sequenced was peripheral blood. The V gene is TRBV27, the J gene TRBJ2-5; D unresolved. This TCR derives from a woman aged 80 or over with active or convalescent COVID-19. The CDR3 nucleotides are TGTGCCAGCAGTTCCGCACCGGTTGGGACCCAGTACTTC. Protein product: CASSSAPVGTQYF.